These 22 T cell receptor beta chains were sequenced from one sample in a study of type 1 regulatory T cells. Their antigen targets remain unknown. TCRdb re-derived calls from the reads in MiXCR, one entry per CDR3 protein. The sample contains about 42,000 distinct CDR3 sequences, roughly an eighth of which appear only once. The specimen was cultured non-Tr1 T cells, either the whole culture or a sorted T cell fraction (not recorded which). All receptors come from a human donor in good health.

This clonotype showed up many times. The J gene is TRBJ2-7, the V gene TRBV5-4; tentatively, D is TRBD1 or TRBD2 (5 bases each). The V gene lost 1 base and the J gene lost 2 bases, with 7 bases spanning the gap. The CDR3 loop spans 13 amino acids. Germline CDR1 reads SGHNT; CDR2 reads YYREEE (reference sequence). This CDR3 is CASSLRGPYEQYF. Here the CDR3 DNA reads TGTGCCAGCAGCTTGCGGGGCCCCTACGAGCAGTACTTC.

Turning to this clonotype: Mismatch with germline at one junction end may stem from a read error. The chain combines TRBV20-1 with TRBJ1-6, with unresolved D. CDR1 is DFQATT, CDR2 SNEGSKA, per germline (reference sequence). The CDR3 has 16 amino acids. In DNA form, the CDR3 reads TGCAGCGCTAGGCGTCCTCAGAGCTCCTATAATTCACCCCTCCACTTT. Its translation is CSARRPQSSYNSPLHF.

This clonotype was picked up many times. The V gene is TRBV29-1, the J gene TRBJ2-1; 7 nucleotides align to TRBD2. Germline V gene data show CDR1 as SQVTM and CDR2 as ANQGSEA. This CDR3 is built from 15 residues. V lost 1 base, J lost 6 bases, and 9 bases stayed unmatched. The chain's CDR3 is CSVEGGGPGANEQFF. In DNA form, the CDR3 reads TGCAGCGTTGAAGGGGGGGGACCTGGGGCCAATGAGCAGTTCTTC.

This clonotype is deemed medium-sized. CDR3 nucleotide sequence: TGTGCCAGCAGTTTAGGGGGCTATGGCTACACCTTC. Protein product: CASSLGGYGYTF. This chain joins TRBV28 and TRBJ1-2, with a weak D call TRBD1 (5 bases). This CDR3 is built from 12 residues. V was cut by 2 bases and J by 4 bases, with 5 bases left in between. From germline, CDR1 is MDHEN and CDR2 SYDVKM.

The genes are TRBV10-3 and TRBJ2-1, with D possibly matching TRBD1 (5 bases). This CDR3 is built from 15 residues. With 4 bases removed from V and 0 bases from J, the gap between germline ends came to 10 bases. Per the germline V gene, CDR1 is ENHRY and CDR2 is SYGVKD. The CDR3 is CAISGYTGSYNEQFF. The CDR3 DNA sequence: TGTGCCATCAGTGGATATACAGGCTCCTACAATGAGCAGTTCTTC.

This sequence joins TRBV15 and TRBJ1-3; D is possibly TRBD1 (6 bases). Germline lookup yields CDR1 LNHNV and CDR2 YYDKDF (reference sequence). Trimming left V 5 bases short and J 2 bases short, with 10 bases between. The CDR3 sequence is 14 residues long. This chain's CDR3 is CATSPRQAGNTIYF. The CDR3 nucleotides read TGTGCCACCAGCCCAAGACAGGCTGGAAACACCATATATTTT. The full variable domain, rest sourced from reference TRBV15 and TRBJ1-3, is DAMVIQNPRYQVTQFGKPVTLSCSQTLNHNVMYWYQQKSSQAPKLLFHYYDKDFNNEADTPDNFQSRRPNTSFCFLDIRSPGLGDTAMYLCATSPRQAGNTIYFGEGSWLTVV.

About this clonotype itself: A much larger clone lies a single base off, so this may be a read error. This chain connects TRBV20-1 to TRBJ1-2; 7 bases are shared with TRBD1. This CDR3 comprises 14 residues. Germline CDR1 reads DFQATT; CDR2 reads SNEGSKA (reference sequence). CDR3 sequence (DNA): TGCAGTGCTAGGAGAGACAGGGAAAACTATGGCCACACCTTC. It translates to CSARRDRENYGHTF.

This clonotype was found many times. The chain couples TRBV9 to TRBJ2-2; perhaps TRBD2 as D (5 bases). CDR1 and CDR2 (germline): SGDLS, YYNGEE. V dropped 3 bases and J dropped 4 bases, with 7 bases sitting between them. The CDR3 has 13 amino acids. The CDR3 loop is CASSALATGELFF. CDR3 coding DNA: TGTGCCAGCAGCGCCCTAGCCACCGGGGAGCTGTTTTTT.

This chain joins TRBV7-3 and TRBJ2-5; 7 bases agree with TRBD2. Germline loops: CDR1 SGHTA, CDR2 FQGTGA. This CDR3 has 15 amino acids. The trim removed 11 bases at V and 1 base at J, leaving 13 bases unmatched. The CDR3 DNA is TGTGCCTCCGCCAAGGGCGGGACTACCCAAGAGACCCAGTACTTC. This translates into CASAKGGTTQETQYF.

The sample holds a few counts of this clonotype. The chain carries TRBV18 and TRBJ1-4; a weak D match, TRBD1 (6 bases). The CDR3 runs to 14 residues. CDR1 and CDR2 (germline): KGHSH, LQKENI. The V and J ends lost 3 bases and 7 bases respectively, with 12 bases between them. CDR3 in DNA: TGTGCCAGCTCACCGTCAAAGACAGGTGAAAAACTGTTTTTT. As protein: CASSPSKTGEKLFF.

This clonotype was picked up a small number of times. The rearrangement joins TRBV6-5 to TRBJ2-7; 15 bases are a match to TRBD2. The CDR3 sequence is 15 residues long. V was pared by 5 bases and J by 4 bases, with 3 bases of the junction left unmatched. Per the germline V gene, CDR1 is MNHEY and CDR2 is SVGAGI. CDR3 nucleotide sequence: TGTGCCAGCAGTGCGGGGACTAGCGGGAGGTACGAGCAGTACTTC. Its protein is CASSAGTSGRYEQYF.

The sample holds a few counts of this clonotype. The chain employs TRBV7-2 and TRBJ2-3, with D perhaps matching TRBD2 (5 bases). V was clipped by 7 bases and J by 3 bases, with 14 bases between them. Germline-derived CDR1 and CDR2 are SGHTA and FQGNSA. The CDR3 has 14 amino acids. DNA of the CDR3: TGTGCCAGCAAAGTCCAGCGGAGTACAGATACGCAGTATTTT. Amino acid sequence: CASKVQRSTDTQYF.

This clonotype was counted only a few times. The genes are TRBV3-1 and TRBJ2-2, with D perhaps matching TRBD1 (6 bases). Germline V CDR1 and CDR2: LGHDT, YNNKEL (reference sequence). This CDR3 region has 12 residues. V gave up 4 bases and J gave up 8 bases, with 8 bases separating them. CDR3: CASSLTGGELFF. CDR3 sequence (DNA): TGTGCCAGCAGCCTGACAGGAGGGGAGCTGTTTTTT. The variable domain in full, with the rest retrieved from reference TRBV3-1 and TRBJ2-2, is DTAVSQTPKYLVTQMGNDKSIKCEQNLGHDTMYWYKQDSKKFLKIMFSYNNKELIINETVPNRFSPKSPDKAHLNLHINSLELGDSAVYFCASSLTGGELFFGEGSRLTVL.

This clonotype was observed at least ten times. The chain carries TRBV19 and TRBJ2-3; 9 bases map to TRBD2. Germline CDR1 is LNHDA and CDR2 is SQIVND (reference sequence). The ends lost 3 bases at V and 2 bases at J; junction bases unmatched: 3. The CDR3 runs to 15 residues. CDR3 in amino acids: CASSIGTSHTDTQYF. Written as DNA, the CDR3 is TGTGCCAGTAGTATCGGGACTAGCCACACAGATACGCAGTATTTT.

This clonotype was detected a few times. CDR3 region: CASTPAAGSGTQYF. CDR3 in DNA: TGTGCCAGCACCCCGGCGGCGGGTTCGGGTACGCAGTATTTT. The genes are TRBV7-9 and TRBJ2-3; D is perhaps TRBD2 (5 bases). Germline assignment: CDR1 SEHNR and CDR2 FQNEAQ (reference sequence). CDR3 size: 14 residues. The V and J ends lost 7 bases and 8 bases respectively, with 19 bases between them.

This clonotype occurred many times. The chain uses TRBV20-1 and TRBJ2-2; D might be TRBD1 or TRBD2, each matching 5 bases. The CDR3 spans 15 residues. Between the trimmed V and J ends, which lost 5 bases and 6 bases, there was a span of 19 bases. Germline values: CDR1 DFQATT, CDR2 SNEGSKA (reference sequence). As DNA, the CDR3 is TGCAGTGCTCGGGACCGTCCTTTGGGGTCCGGGGAGCTGTTTTTT. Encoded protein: CSARDRPLGSGELFF.

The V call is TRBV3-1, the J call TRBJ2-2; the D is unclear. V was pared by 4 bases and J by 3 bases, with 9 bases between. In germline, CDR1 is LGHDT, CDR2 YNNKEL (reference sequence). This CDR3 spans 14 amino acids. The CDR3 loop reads CASSPKGDTGELFF. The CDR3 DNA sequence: TGTGCCAGCAGCCCAAAGGGCGACACCGGGGAGCTGTTTTTT.

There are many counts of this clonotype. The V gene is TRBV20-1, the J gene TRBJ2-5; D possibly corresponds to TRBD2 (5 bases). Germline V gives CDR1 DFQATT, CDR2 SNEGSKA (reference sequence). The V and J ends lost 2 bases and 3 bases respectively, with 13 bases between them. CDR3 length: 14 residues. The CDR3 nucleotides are TGCAGTGCTAGAAAAGACGGGATAAAAGAGACCCAGTACTTC. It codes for CSARKDGIKETQYF.

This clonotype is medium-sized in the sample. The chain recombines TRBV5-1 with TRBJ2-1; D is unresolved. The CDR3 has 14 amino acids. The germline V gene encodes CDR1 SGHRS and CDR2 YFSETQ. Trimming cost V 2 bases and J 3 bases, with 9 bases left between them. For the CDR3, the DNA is TGCGCCAGCAGCTTAAACAGTCTCTACAATGAGCAGTTCTTC. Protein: CASSLNSLYNEQFF.

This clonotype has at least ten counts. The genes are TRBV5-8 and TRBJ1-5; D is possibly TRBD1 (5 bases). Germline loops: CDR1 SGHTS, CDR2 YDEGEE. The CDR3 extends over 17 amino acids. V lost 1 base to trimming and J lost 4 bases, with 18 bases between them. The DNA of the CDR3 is TGTGCCAGCAGCTTGACCACCGGAGCAGGACATAATCAGCCCCAGCATTTT. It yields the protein CASSLTTGAGHNQPQHF.

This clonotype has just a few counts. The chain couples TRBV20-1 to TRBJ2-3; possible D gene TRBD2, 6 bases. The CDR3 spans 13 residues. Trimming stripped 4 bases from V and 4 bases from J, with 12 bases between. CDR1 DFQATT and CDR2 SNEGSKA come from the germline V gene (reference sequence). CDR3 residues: CSANLGGSDTQYF. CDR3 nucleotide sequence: TGCAGTGCTAACCTTGGGGGGTCAGATACGCAGTATTTT.

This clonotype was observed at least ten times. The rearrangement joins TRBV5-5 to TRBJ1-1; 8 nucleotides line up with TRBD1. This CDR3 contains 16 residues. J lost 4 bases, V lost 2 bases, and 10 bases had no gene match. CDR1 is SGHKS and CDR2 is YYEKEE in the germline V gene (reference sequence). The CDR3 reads CASSLAGGWFSTEAFF. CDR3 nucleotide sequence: TGTGCCAGCAGCTTAGCAGGGGGCTGGTTTAGCACTGAAGCTTTCTTT.